The present entry profiles one TCR beta chain with its context. As yet, its antigen is unknown. Documented time point: newly diagnosed GD, antithyroid drugs for less than 3 months. Scientists built the TCR library using RNA that was extracted from PBMCs. This sample stems from a study of regulatory T cells in long-lasting Graves disease. The study's findings and limits: Having few samples may have compromised the accuracy.

Building the TCR beta libraries relied on iRepertoire HTBI primers, and CDR3 regions underwent Arm-PCR. TCRdb fed the multiplex PCR reads into MiXCR, producing one record per CDR3 protein. The table records some 600,000 distinct CDR3 sequences, 16% of them present only once. V dropped 8 bases and J dropped 6; count of bases not matched to a gene: 15. The length of the CDR3 is 16 residues. Per the germline V gene, CDR1 is MNHEY and CDR2 is SMNVEV (reference sequence). These data also featured in a second study, about T cells in Graves' hyperthyroidism and ophthalmopathy. Per that paper: In the first-round RT-PCR of the TCR CDR3, the HTBI primer set was used.

The rearrangement uses TRBV27 and TRBJ2-2, with 7 bases that match TRBD2. This receptor was obtained from a young man with Graves disease. This material consisted of peripheral blood mononuclear cells (PBMCs), taken at new diagnosis, from a patient treated with antithyroid drugs. The CDR3 region is CASQNGGWYGAGELFF. CDR3 DNA: TGTGCCAGCCAAAACGGGGGGTGGTATGGTGCCGGGGAGCTGTTTTTT.